The 21 T cell receptor beta chains in this list originate from one sample, sequenced in a study of PD-1 blockade in mismatch repair-deficient tumors. Sequencing used immunoSEQ multiplex PCR; TCRdb keeps in-frame clones, though not all of them. The sample comprises 90,000 to 120,000 clones, 82% of which are singletons, and 6.3% rests with the top ten. The sample consisted of peripheral blood, taken approximately 35 weeks after starting pembrolizumab. These receptors came from an adult with mismatch repair-deficient cancer.

The rearrangement links TRBV10-3 to TRBJ1-5; D might be TRBD1 (6 bases). The germline gives CDR1 ENHRY, CDR2 SYGVKD. Trimming took 10 bases from V and 6 from J, leaving 19 bases between them. The CDR3 consists of 14 residues. The chain's CDR3 is CATQGSGEFQPQHF. In DNA form, the CDR3 reads TGTGCCACCCAGGGGTCGGGGGAGTTTCAGCCCCAGCATTTT.

In this sample, this clone is medium-sized (0.01 to 0.1%). This chain uses TRBV5-4 with TRBJ2-7; 9 bases align to TRBD1. CDR1 SGHNT and CDR2 YYREEE come from the germline V gene (reference sequence). This CDR3 is 13 amino acids long. After removal of 4 bases from V and 7 bases from J, the junction contained 6 bases not matched to a gene. This CDR3 is CASSLQGANEQYF. The CDR3 DNA reads TGTGCCAGCAGCCTACAGGGGGCGAATGAGCAGTACTTC.

The chain is built from TRBV18 and TRBJ2-7, with D perhaps TRBD1 (6 bases). Trimming removed 2 bases at V and 2 bases at J, with 16 bases between. Germline V gene sequence: CDR1 KGHSH, CDR2 LQKENI. The CDR3 spans 16 residues. The CDR3: CASSPTYGTPTYEQYF. The CDR3 DNA sequence: TGTGCCAGCTCACCAACTTACGGGACACCAACCTACGAGCAGTACTTC.

This chain joins TRBV11-2 and TRBJ2-5; D remains unclear. The V and J ends lost 0 bases and 5 bases respectively, with 13 bases between them. The CDR3 consists of 15 residues. Germline lookup yields CDR1 SGHAT and CDR2 FQNNGV. CDR3 region: CASSLDFRVGETQYF. The CDR3 nucleotides are TGTGCCAGCAGCTTAGATTTCCGGGTCGGGGAGACCCAGTACTTC.

V gene TRBV28 combines with J gene TRBJ2-1; D not certain. The CDR3 is 11 amino acids. The V end lost 7 bases, the J end lost 8 bases, and 9 bases lay between the germline ends. Looked up from germline, CDR1 is MDHEN and CDR2 is SYDVKM. CDR3 in amino acids: CASTARDEQFF. The CDR3 region has the DNA TGTGCCAGCACCGCTCGGGATGAGCAGTTCTTC. Together with reference TRBV28 and TRBJ2-1, the CDR3 gives the full variable domain: DVKVTQSSRYLVKRTGEKVFLECVQDMDHENMFWYRQDPGLGLRLIYFSYDVKMKEKGDIPEGYSVSREKKERFSLILESASTNQTSMYLCASTARDEQFFGPGTRLTVL.

V and J are TRBV6-6 and TRBJ2-1, with 8 bases matching TRBD2. The V gene's germline CDR1 is MNHNY and CDR2 SVGAGI (reference sequence). This CDR3 comprises 16 residues. J lost 4 bases, V lost 4 bases, and 9 bases had no gene match. DNA of the CDR3: TGTGCCAGCAGTTCCCCTAATATAGCGGGGTACAATGAGCAGTTCTTC. Translating gives CASSSPNIAGYNEQFF.

In this sample, this clone turned up many times. This chain joins TRBV19 and TRBJ2-1, with a tentative D call TRBD2 (6 bases). V was clipped by 1 base and J by 6 bases, with 19 bases between them. There are 17 residues in the CDR3. CDR1 is LNHDA, CDR2 SQIVND, per germline (reference sequence). This CDR3 is CASSIGAGLAISNEQFF. The CDR3, as DNA: TGTGCCAGTAGTATAGGGGCGGGCCTAGCGATTTCCAATGAGCAGTTCTTC. The full variable domain, with the rest looked up from reference TRBV19 and TRBJ2-1, is DGGITQSPKYLFRKEGQNVTLSCEQNLNHDAMYWYRQDPGQGLRLIYYSQIVNDFQKGDIAEGYSVSREKKESFPLTVTSAQKNPTAFYLCASSIGAGLAISNEQFFGPGTRLTVL.

The chain recombines TRBV25-1 with TRBJ1-2; TRBD1 aligns across 8 bases. Germline loops: CDR1 MGHDK, CDR2 SYGVNS. There are 15 residues in the CDR3. V was clipped by 2 bases and J by 4 bases; unmatched bases: 6. The CDR3 region is CASSEMDRDFYGYTF. Written as DNA, the CDR3 is TGTGCCAGCAGTGAAATGGACAGGGATTTCTATGGCTACACCTTC.

V usage is TRBV11-2 and J usage is TRBJ2-2; no reliable D call. V gave up 4 bases and J gave up 8 bases, with 8 bases separating them. The germline CDR1 and CDR2 sequences are SGHAT and FQNNGV. The CDR3 extends over 12 amino acids. CDR3 DNA: TGTGCCAGCAGCTCGAGCTGGGGGGAGCTGTTTTTT. Protein product: CASSSSWGELFF.

The chain uses TRBV10-3 and TRBJ2-5; TRBD2 is a possible D gene (5 bases). V lost 8 bases to trimming and J lost 3 bases, with 10 bases between them. The germline V gene has CDR1 ENHRY and CDR2 SYGVKD. The CDR3 runs to 12 residues. The CDR3 nucleotides read TGTGCCATCCGCGGACTTGAAGAGACCCAGTACTTC. Translation gives CAIRGLEETQYF.

The CDR3 loop is CASGFPGTETDTQYF. The CDR3 coding sequence is TGTGCTAGTGGTTTCCCCGGGACAGAGACAGATACGCAGTATTTT. The V gene is TRBV12-5, the J gene TRBJ2-3, with 7 bases identical to TRBD1. CDR1 and CDR2 from the germline V gene are LGHNT and FRNRAP. There are 15 residues in the CDR3. J lost 3 bases, V lost 3 bases, and 6 bases had no gene match.

The chain is built from TRBV2 and TRBJ1-3; D is unresolved. V lost 2 bases and J lost 4, with 9 bases in between. Germline assignment: CDR1 SNHLY and CDR2 FYNNEI. The length of the CDR3 is 14 residues. The CDR3 spells CASSEWEVGNTIYF. In DNA, the CDR3 is TGTGCCAGCAGTGAATGGGAGGTCGGAAACACCATATATTTT.

This clone occurred once. The rearrangement links TRBV9 to TRBJ2-1, with D possibly matching TRBD2 (5 bases). The V gene's germline CDR1 is SGDLS and CDR2 YYNGEE. This CDR3 is built from 17 residues. V shed 4 bases and J shed 5 bases, with 22 bases lying between them. This chain's CDR3 is CASSPVRQLRRDNEQFF. As DNA, the CDR3 is TGTGCCAGCAGCCCAGTGCGACAACTTAGGCGGGACAATGAGCAGTTCTTC.

On this clone: One end of the junction is discordant with germline, which a read error may explain. This chain connects TRBV10-3 to TRBJ2-7, with D maybe TRBD1 (5 bases). The CDR3 has 15 amino acids. Germline values: CDR1 ENHRY, CDR2 SYGVKD. The CDR3 DNA reads TGTGCCATCAGTGAGTCCAGGGTGGAAGGGTACGAACAGTACTTC. Residues: CAISESRVEGYEQYF.

This chain connects TRBV7-9 to TRBJ2-3, with D possibly being TRBD1 (6 bases). The CDR3 has 13 amino acids. Trimming left V 8 bases short and J 3 bases short, with 12 bases between. In germline, CDR1 is SEHNR, CDR2 FQNEAQ (reference sequence). CDR3 protein: CASGTPKTDTQYF. The CDR3 nucleotides are TGTGCCAGCGGGACACCTAAGACAGATACGCAGTATTTT.

The chain couples TRBV30 to TRBJ2-1, with D hard to call. The ends were cut back, 2 bases at V and 8 bases at J, with 16 bases in the middle. This CDR3 comprises 14 residues. Looked up from germline, CDR1 is GTSNPN and CDR2 is SVGIG (reference sequence). CDR3 protein: CAWSRISIPHEQFF. CDR3 nucleotides: TGTGCCTGGAGTAGAATCTCTATCCCCCATGAGCAGTTCTTC.

The count of this clone is one. The chain uses TRBV5-4 and TRBJ2-6, with TRBD1 as a possible D gene (6 bases). The germline gives CDR1 SGHNT, CDR2 YYREEE (reference sequence). CDR3 size: 15 residues. Trimming took 8 bases from V and 1 from J, leaving 13 bases between them. CDR3 DNA: TGTGCCAGTACCCTAGGGGGATCTGGGGCCAACGTCCTGACTTTC. Amino acid sequence: CASTLGGSGANVLTF.

This rearrangement joins TRBV5-8 to TRBJ2-3; D is unclear. Germline CDR1 and CDR2: SGHTS and YDEGEE. CDR3 size: 14 residues. Trimming took 4 bases from V and 2 from J, leaving 11 bases between them. For the CDR3, the DNA is TGTGCCAGCAGCCAATACCGGACCACAGATACGCAGTATTTT. This encodes CASSQYRTTDTQYF.

The chain has TRBV11-2 and TRBJ2-7, with 8 bases lining up with TRBD2. The CDR3 totals 16 residues. The germline gives CDR1 SGHAT, CDR2 FQNNGV. Germline trimming cut 6 bases from V and 2 bases from J; bases unmatched to any gene: 12. This chain's CDR3 is CASSPTSGGWPYEQYF. CDR3 nucleotides: TGTGCCAGCAGTCCTACATCGGGAGGGTGGCCCTACGAGCAGTACTTC.

V gene TRBV30 combines with J gene TRBJ2-7, with 11 bases identical to TRBD2. V dropped 4 bases and J dropped 1; count of bases not matched to a gene: 9. The CDR3 covers 16 residues. The germline CDR1 and CDR2 sequences are GTSNPN and SVGIG (reference sequence). The CDR3 reads CAWNRRGLADSYEQYF. The DNA of the CDR3 is TGTGCCTGGAACCGGAGGGGACTAGCGGATTCCTACGAGCAGTACTTC.

The CDR3 nucleotides are TGTGCCAGTAGTGGGCGGGGTTCTTACAATGAGCAGTTCTTC. It translates to CASSGRGSYNEQFF. The chain is built from TRBV19 and TRBJ2-1; the D gene is possibly TRBD2 (6 bases). Germline assignment: CDR1 LNHDA and CDR2 SQIVND (reference sequence). The CDR3 sequence is 14 residues long. Trimming left V 5 bases short and J 4 bases short, with 12 bases between.